These T cell receptor beta chains were read from a single sample in a study of blood T cell repertoires in COVID-19. Using immunoSEQ multiplex PCR, the repertoire was profiled, and TCRdb retains in-frame clones only, with some absent. This table has approximately 160,000 clones, around 80% appearing once. The sample consisted of peripheral blood. Every receptor here comes from a man between 60 and 75 years old with active or convalescent COVID-19. CDR3s include the opening cysteine and the closing phenylalanine or tryptophan. Fields, in order: clone size, J gene, D gene, V gene, CDR3 protein, CDR3 DNA. The D gene is left open where the match is weak. The size field is filled for only some rows; it gives once, few, many or a size class.

clone size: NA; J gene: TRBJ1-4; D gene: TRBD1; V gene: TRBV3-1/TRBV3-2; CDR3 protein: CASSQDRDRGEKLFF; CDR3 DNA: TGTGCCAGCAGCCAAGACCGGGACAGGGGCGAAAAACTGTTTTTT
clone size: once; J gene: TRBJ1-3; D gene: NA; V gene: TRBV9; CDR3 protein: CASNPDSGNTIYF; CDR3 DNA: TGTGCCAGCAACCCAGACTCTGGAAACACCATATATTTT
clone size: many; J gene: TRBJ1-2; D gene: NA; V gene: TRBV19; CDR3 protein: CASSPNGQSNYGYTF; CDR3 DNA: TGTGCCAGTAGCCCTAACGGACAGTCTAACTATGGCTACACCTTC
clone size: NA; J gene: TRBJ2-2; D gene: TRBD2; V gene: TRBV6-4; CDR3 protein: CASSASGDTGELFF; CDR3 DNA: TGTGCCAGCAGTGCTAGCGGGGACACCGGGGAGCTGTTTTTT
clone size: once; J gene: TRBJ2-5; D gene: TRBD2; V gene: TRBV5-1; CDR3 protein: CASSETSGRSRATQYF; CDR3 DNA: TGCGCCAGCAGCGAGACTAGCGGGAGGTCCCGTGCGACCCAGTACTTC
clone size: NA; J gene: TRBJ1-2; D gene: TRBD1; V gene: TRBV6-6; CDR3 protein: CASSSGQGGNYGYTF; CDR3 DNA: TGTGCCAGCAGCTCCGGACAGGGCGGGAACTATGGCTACACCTTC
clone size: NA; J gene: TRBJ1-2; D gene: NA; V gene: TRBV9; CDR3 protein: CASSVAVRYGYTF; CDR3 DNA: TGTGCCAGCAGCGTAGCAGTCCGCTATGGCTACACCTTC
clone size: NA; J gene: TRBJ1-4; D gene: TRBD1; V gene: TRBV4-2; CDR3 protein: CASSNSQDRGREKLFF; CDR3 DNA: TGTGCCAGCAGCAACTCTCAGGACAGGGGGCGGGAAAAACTGTTTTTT
clone size: few; J gene: TRBJ1-6; D gene: TRBD1; V gene: TRBV20-1; CDR3 protein: CSATEGQGHNSPLHF; CDR3 DNA: TGCAGTGCTACTGAAGGACAGGGTCATAATTCACCCCTCCACTTT
clone size: NA; J gene: TRBJ2-3; D gene: TRBD1; V gene: TRBV5-6; CDR3 protein: CASSLGPPGQGYTDTQYF; CDR3 DNA: TGTGCCAGCAGCTTGGGACCCCCGGGACAGGGCTACACAGATACGCAGTATTTT
clone size: NA; J gene: TRBJ1-6; D gene: NA; V gene: TRBV5-1; CDR3 protein: CASSLGQDNSPLHF; CDR3 DNA: TGCGCCAGCAGCTTGGGACAGGATAATTCACCCCTCCACTTT
clone size: NA; J gene: TRBJ2-7; D gene: NA; V gene: TRBV5-4; CDR3 protein: CASSLGFRVNDEQYF; CDR3 DNA: TGTGCCAGCAGCTTGGGTTTCAGGGTTAATGACGAGCAGTACTTC
clone size: NA; J gene: TRBJ1-2; D gene: TRBD1; V gene: TRBV19; CDR3 protein: CASHPGQGFGYTF; CDR3 DNA: TGTGCCAGTCACCCGGGACAGGGTTTCGGCTACACCTTC
clone size: NA; J gene: TRBJ2-5; D gene: NA; V gene: TRBV27; CDR3 protein: CASSPQGGAGFTRETQYF; CDR3 DNA: TGTGCCAGCAGTCCCCAAGGGGGGGCAGGGTTTACAAGAGAGACCCAGTACTTC
clone size: NA; J gene: TRBJ2-1; D gene: NA; V gene: TRBV29-1; CDR3 protein: CSVEDLARGQFF; CDR3 DNA: TGCAGCGTTGAAGATCTGGCACGAGGGCAGTTCTTC
clone size: NA; J gene: TRBJ1-1; D gene: NA; V gene: TRBV7-7; CDR3 protein: CASSLTMNTEAFF; CDR3 DNA: TGTGCTAGCAGCCTGACTATGAACACTGAAGCTTTCTTT
clone size: NA; J gene: TRBJ2-2; D gene: TRBD2; V gene: TRBV7-8; CDR3 protein: CASSLALAGGKGGELFF; CDR3 DNA: TGTGCCAGCAGCTTAGCCCTTGCGGGGGGCAAGGGCGGGGAGCTGTTTTTT
clone size: NA; J gene: TRBJ1-5; D gene: NA; V gene: TRBV20-1; CDR3 protein: CSASTPGDQPQHF; CDR3 DNA: TGCAGTGCTAGTACCCCAGGGGACCAGCCCCAGCATTTT
clone size: NA; J gene: TRBJ2-1; D gene: NA; V gene: TRBV6-1; CDR3 protein: CASSEALTDEQFF; CDR3 DNA: TGTGCCAGCAGTGAAGCGCTAACAGATGAGCAGTTCTTC
clone size: NA; J gene: TRBJ1-1; D gene: NA; V gene: TRBV7-8; CDR3 protein: CASSLGPREAFF; CDR3 DNA: TGTGCCAGCAGCTTAGGCCCCAGGGAAGCTTTCTTT
clone size: once; J gene: TRBJ1-6; D gene: NA; V gene: TRBV6-1; CDR3 protein: CASSGGLNRRGRAHSPLHF; CDR3 DNA: TGTGCCAGCAGTGGTGGATTAAACCGGAGGGGCAGGGCCCATTCACCCCTCCACTTT
clone size: NA; J gene: TRBJ2-1; D gene: TRBD2; V gene: TRBV3-1/TRBV3-2; CDR3 protein: CASSPNRGGEQFF; CDR3 DNA: TGTGCCAGCAGCCCCAACCGGGGGGGCGAGCAGTTCTTC
clone size: few; J gene: TRBJ1-5; D gene: NA; V gene: TRBV5-1; CDR3 protein: CASSLDLRAGQPQHF; CDR3 DNA: TGCGCCAGCAGCTTGGACCTGAGGGCCGGTCAGCCCCAGCATTTT
clone size: few; J gene: TRBJ2-4; D gene: NA; V gene: TRBV28; CDR3 protein: CASSPEGKAKNIQYF; CDR3 DNA: TGTGCCAGCAGCCCCGAGGGTAAGGCCAAAAACATTCAGTACTTC
clone size: NA; J gene: TRBJ1-2; D gene: TRBD1; V gene: TRBV25-1; CDR3 protein: CASSGQTGGRYYGYTF; CDR3 DNA: TGTGCCAGCAGTGGTCAGACAGGGGGCAGGTACTATGGCTACACCTTC
clone size: NA; J gene: TRBJ1-2; D gene: NA; V gene: TRBV7-9; CDR3 protein: CASSLEDTDNYGYTF; CDR3 DNA: TGTGCCAGCAGCTTAGAGGATACAGACAACTATGGCTACACCTTC
clone size: NA; J gene: TRBJ1-4; D gene: NA; V gene: TRBV27; CDR3 protein: CASRYREGTNEKLFF; CDR3 DNA: TGTGCCAGCAGGTATCGAGAGGGCACTAATGAAAAACTGTTTTTT
clone size: once; J gene: TRBJ1-1; D gene: TRBD1; V gene: TRBV7-9; CDR3 protein: CASSPTGMSTEAFF; CDR3 DNA: TGTGCCAGCAGCCCGACAGGGATGAGCACTGAAGCTTTCTTT
clone size: NA; J gene: TRBJ1-4; D gene: NA; V gene: TRBV6-5; CDR3 protein: CASSRGTNEKLFF; CDR3 DNA: TGTGCCAGCAGCCGGGGGACTAATGAAAAACTGTTTTTT
clone size: NA; J gene: TRBJ2-1; D gene: NA; V gene: TRBV2; CDR3 protein: CASSEQAGLSYNEQFF; CDR3 DNA: TGTGCCAGCAGTGAACAGGCGGGGCTCTCCTACAATGAGCAGTTCTTC